A single sample gave rise to the 9 T cell receptor beta chains below, sequenced in a study of blood T cell repertoires in COVID-19. Only in-frame clones appear in the TCRdb table, and some are missing; sequencing was by immunoSEQ multiplex PCR. The sample includes fewer than 200,000 clones, roughly 85% of them seen just once. Sequenced input: peripheral blood. The origin of the receptors is a woman of 80 years or more with acute or convalescent COVID-19.

This clone occurred once. V and J are TRBV3-1 (or the pseudogene TRBV3-2) and TRBJ2-3; D is possibly TRBD1 (7 bases). The ends were cut back, 5 bases at V and 3 bases at J, with 12 bases in the middle. The CDR3 covers 14 residues. CDR1 and CDR2 from the germline V gene are LGHDT and YNNKEL (reference sequence). Written as DNA, the CDR3 is TGTGCCAGCAGCACGACAGGGAGGACAGATACGCAGTATTTT. Amino acid sequence: CASSTTGRTDTQYF.

This chain's CDR3 is CASSPPRAGVYEQYF. In nucleotides, the CDR3 is TGTGCCAGCTCACCACCGAGGGCAGGCGTCTACGAGCAGTACTTC. This chain joins TRBV18 and TRBJ2-7; a weak D match, TRBD2 (5 bases). The CDR3 runs 15 residues. Germline V gene lookup returns CDR1 KGHSH and CDR2 LQKENI. V was pared by 0 bases and J by 3 bases, with 12 bases between.

Worth noting for this clone: The same CDR3 can be traced to other DNA sequences in this sample. The chain uses TRBV3-1 (or the pseudogene TRBV3-2) and TRBJ2-3; D might be TRBD2 (7 bases). Germline CDR1 LGHDT, CDR2 YNNKEL (reference sequence). Trimming left V 4 bases short and J 6 bases short, with 11 bases between. The CDR3 runs 13 residues. The CDR3 DNA sequence: TGTGCCAGCAGCCGGGGGGGGGCGGATACGCAGTATTTT. This sequence encodes CASSRGGADTQYF.

The chain recombines TRBV5-4 with TRBJ2-6; D unresolved. This CDR3 has 14 amino acids. Germline values: CDR1 SGHNT, CDR2 YYREEE (reference sequence). V lost 4 bases to trimming and J lost 0 bases, with 5 bases between them. CDR3 protein: CASSLPSGANVLTF. Here the CDR3 DNA reads TGTGCCAGCAGCCTCCCCTCTGGGGCCAACGTCCTGACTTTC.

The chain links TRBV5-4 to TRBJ2-7; D remains ambiguous. This CDR3 region has 16 residues. V was shortened by 3 bases and J by 6 bases, with 22 bases between the two germline ends. Germline V lookup: CDR1 SGHNT, CDR2 YYREEE (reference sequence). CDR3 sequence (DNA): TGTGCCAGCAGCTCCAGTAACCTGAGGTTGGAAGCCGAGCAGTACTTC. This codes for CASSSSNLRLEAEQYF.

The genes are TRBV27 and TRBJ2-1; 12 bases map to TRBD1. In germline, CDR1 is MNHEY, CDR2 SMNVEV (reference sequence). With V trimmed by 4 bases and J by 4 bases, 8 bases remained unmatched. The CDR3 length is 17 residues. CDR3 sequence: CASSSGTGGLEYNEQFF. For the CDR3, the DNA is TGTGCCAGCAGTTCCGGGACAGGGGGCTTGGAATACAATGAGCAGTTCTTC.

The chain uses TRBV28 and TRBJ1-2; D perhaps matches TRBD1 (6 bases). V lost 6 bases, J lost 0 bases, and 14 bases lay in between. Per the germline V gene, CDR1 is MDHEN and CDR2 is SYDVKM. The CDR3 covers 15 residues. In DNA, the CDR3 is TGTGCCAGCAGCCTAACAGGGATCTCTAACTATGGCTACACCTTC. Translation gives CASSLTGISNYGYTF.

The chain recombines TRBV30 with TRBJ1-2; D is uncertain. The CDR3 contains 15 residues. In germline, CDR1 is GTSNPN, CDR2 SVGIG (reference sequence). With 0 bases removed from V and 4 bases from J, the gap between germline ends came to 15 bases. As DNA, the CDR3 is TGTGCCTGGAGTGTAGCCTCCTCCTCTCTCTATGGCTACACCTTC. Protein: CAWSVASSSLYGYTF.

The J gene is TRBJ1-2, the V gene TRBV3-1 (or the pseudogene TRBV3-2); tentative D call: TRBD1 (6 bases). V gave up 4 bases and J gave up 8 bases, with 23 bases separating them. Germline V gene data show CDR1 as LGHDT and CDR2 as YNNKEL (reference sequence). This CDR3 comprises 16 residues. CDR3 sequence reads: CASSLRTGGGISGYTF. The CDR3 coding sequence is TGTGCCAGCAGCCTTCGAACGGGGGGCGGAATATCGGGCTACACCTTC.